Listed below are T cell receptor beta chains from one sample, sequenced in a study of blood T cells in healthy people across ages. MiXCR, applied by TCRdb to the 5' RACE reads, yields one record per CDR3 protein. The profile covers under 800,000 distinct CDR3 sequences, with around 46% appearing a single time and less than 25% taken by the ten largest. Sequencing was performed on blood. The source of these receptors is a woman aged 55 to 70 in good health. CDR3s include the opening cysteine and the closing phenylalanine or tryptophan. The D gene is left open where the match is weak. Clone size is not always given. Where it is, it says once, few, many or a class for expanded clones.

TRBJ2-3,TRBV20-1,NA,NA,CSSTGPSQTDTQYF,TGCAGCTCAACCGGACCCTCACAGACAGATACGCAGTATTTT
TRBJ2-1,TRBV4-1,NA,TRBD2,CASSQETSGDLYNEQFF,TGCGCCAGCAGCCAGGAGACTAGCGGGGACCTATACAATGAGCAGTTCTTC
TRBJ2-5,TRBV20-1,NA,TRBD1,CSAPGQGVGTQYF,TGCAGTGCTCCCGGACAGGGGGTTGGGACCCAGTACTTC
TRBJ2-2,TRBV4-2,NA,NA,CASGTSEAGELFF,TGTGCCAGCGGTACTAGTGAGGCCGGGGAGCTGTTTTTT
TRBJ2-1,TRBV12-3/TRBV12-4,NA,TRBD1,CASSFPRDRVGNEQFF,TGTGCCAGCAGTTTCCCCCGGGACAGGGTCGGGAATGAGCAGTTCTTC
TRBJ1-1,TRBV28,NA,TRBD1,CASSFRGLGTEAFF,TGTGCCAGCAGTTTCAGGGGGTTGGGCACTGAAGCTTTCTTT
TRBJ2-5,TRBV18,NA,NA,CASSLRRETSEQYF,TGTGCCAGCTCACTCCGAAGAGAGACGTCTGAGCAGTACTTC
TRBJ1-2,TRBV27,NA,TRBD1,CASSERTGEYGYTF,TGTGCCAGCAGCGAGCGGACAGGGGAGTATGGCTACACCTTC
TRBJ1-5,TRBV10-3,few,NA,CAIRSTGQPQHF,TGTGCCATCAGATCAACGGGACAGCCCCAGCATTTT
TRBJ2-7,TRBV6-5,NA,TRBD2,CASSYGTSGSVTYEQYF,TGTGCCAGCAGTTACGGGACTAGCGGGAGTGTCACCTACGAGCAGTACTTC
TRBJ1-5,TRBV18,NA,NA,CASSSTGQYSNQPQHF,TGTGCCAGCTCATCGACAGGCCAATATAGCAATCAGCCCCAGCATTTT
TRBJ2-7,TRBV5-1,few,NA,CASSLMQAYEQYF,TGCGCCAGCAGCTTGATGCAAGCCTACGAGCAGTACTTC
TRBJ2-7,TRBV7-2,NA,TRBD2,CASSLAPASGRAGAYEQYF,TGTGCCAGCAGCTTAGCGCCAGCTAGCGGGAGGGCCGGTGCGTACGAGCAGTACTTC
TRBJ2-1,TRBV10-3,NA,NA,CAISEIRYSGRYSYNEQFF,TGTGCCATCAGTGAGATTCGCTACTCCGGTCGTTACTCCTACAATGAGCAGTTCTTC
TRBJ2-7,TRBV4-3,NA,NA,CASSQVGSPLYEQYF,TGCGCCAGCAGCCAAGTTGGGAGTCCCCTCTACGAGCAGTACTTC
TRBJ1-2,TRBV29-1,NA,NA,CSVEGLDYGYTF,TGCAGCGTTGAAGGGCTGGACTATGGCTACACCTTC
TRBJ2-2,TRBV7-2,few,TRBD2,CASSQGLAGARGTGELFF,TGTGCCAGCAGCCAGGGACTAGCGGGGGCGAGAGGCACCGGGGAGCTGTTTTTT
TRBJ1-2,TRBV27,many,TRBD1,CASSRTGLGSGYTF,TGTGCCAGCAGTCGGACAGGACTAGGTTCCGGCTACACCTTC
TRBJ1-2,TRBV20-1,once,NA,CSASGNDRISYGYTF,TGCAGTGCTAGTGGGAACGACAGAATTTCCTATGGCTACACCTTC
TRBJ1-5,TRBV15,many,NA,CATSRDKFAYSNQPQHF,TGTGCCACCAGCAGAGATAAATTTGCGTATAGCAATCAGCCCCAGCATTTT
TRBJ2-7,TRBV7-2,many,NA,CASSIVYEQYF,TGTGCCAGCAGCATTGTCTACGAGCAGTACTTC
TRBJ2-3,TRBV6-6,NA,TRBD2,CASSYISSGGTDTQYF,TGTGCCAGCAGTTACATTTCTAGCGGGGGCACAGATACGCAGTATTTT
TRBJ2-5,TRBV20-1,NA,NA,CSARDHARGLGETQYF,TGCAGTGCTAGAGACCACGCCCGGGGGCTGGGTGAGACCCAGTACTTC
TRBJ2-1,TRBV21-1,few,NA,CASSKVTSAEQFF,TGTGCCAGCAGCAAAGTGACTAGCGCTGAGCAGTTCTTC
TRBJ2-1,TRBV6-5,NA,NA,CASSPSEGTYNEQFF,TGTGCCAGCAGCCCCTCGGAGGGTACCTACAATGAGCAGTTCTTC
TRBJ2-5,TRBV2,few,NA,CASSEDGGTQYF,TGTGCCAGCAGTGAAGATGGGGGGACCCAGTACTTC
TRBJ2-3,TRBV29-1,many,NA,CSALSSGFPTDTQYF,TGCAGCGCACTCTCGTCGGGGTTCCCCACAGATACGCAGTATTTT
TRBJ2-5,TRBV9,NA,TRBD1,CASSVSGGAETQYF,TGTGCCAGCAGCGTATCAGGGGGCGCGGAGACCCAGTACTTC
TRBJ2-6,TRBV20-1,many,TRBD1,CSARVQGATGANVLTF,TGCAGTGCTAGGGTTCAGGGGGCGACTGGGGCCAACGTCCTGACTTTC